This T cell receptor (beta chain) is from a study of blood T cell repertoires in COVID-19. Looking at the study overall: Samples representing acute and convalescent COVID-19 were sourced from the United States, Italy and Spain. Sources were T cells, B-cell-depleted T cells, or PBMCs; the material itself was cDNA or gDNA.

As originally analysed: Reference gene primers were amplified, and this amplification served to estimate nucleated cell counts. Produced via immunoSEQ multiplex PCR; TCRdb's table is partial and in-frame only. Clone size and V and J calls were adopted from that table, with D and trimming inferred from the DNA. The table lists about 230,000 clones, over 65% of them singletons. Comments on this clone: Other nucleotide sequences in the sample specify the same CDR3.

The receptor was isolated from a woman aged 65 to 85 with active or convalescent COVID-19. Sequencing was performed on peripheral blood.

The CDR3 nucleotides read TGTGCCAGCAGCAGCGACAGAGACACTGAAGCTTTCTTT. Translated, it gives CASSSDRDTEAFF. The J gene is TRBJ1-1, the V gene TRBV7-3; D perhaps matches TRBD1 (5 bases). V lost 5 bases and J 3 bases, leaving 10 bases between the germline ends. Germline CDR1 and CDR2: SGHTA and FQGTGA. CDR3 length equals 13 residues.